The T cell receptor (beta chain) under discussion was sequenced for a study of PD-L1 blockade in urothelial cancer. Study in general: Patients with male sex and bladder-origin urothelial cancer accounted for twenty-five of 29 enrolled. T cells numbered a median of approximately 150,000 in the blood samples.

This clone was counted only a few times. With V trimmed by 7 bases and J by 2 bases, 6 bases remained unmatched. Germline V gene lookup returns CDR1 LNHDA and CDR2 SQIVND (reference sequence). The CDR3 is 14 residues long. The repertoire was sequenced with immunoSEQ multiplex PCR; TCRdb's copy has only in-frame clones and lacks some. This table has some 60,000 clones, about 86% appearing once. Sequencing used PBMCs, obtained around atezolizumab (anti-PD-L1) treatment. This TCR was recovered from a middle-aged man with urothelial cancer. The chain employs TRBV19 and TRBJ2-7; the match to TRBD1 covers 9 bases. The CDR3: CASNRGQGPYEQYF. The DNA of the CDR3 is TGTGCCAGTAACCGGGGACAGGGCCCCTACGAGCAGTACTTC.